The 9 T cell receptor beta chains presented below share a single source sample, sequenced in a study of graft-versus-host responses after intestinal transplantation. Assay: immunoSEQ multiplex PCR; the TCRdb copy retains only in-frame clones and omits some. This table holds about 18,000 clones, roughly 87% found once. Sequenced here: PBMCs, sampled 14 days after transplant. The origin of the receptors is a human patient who received an intestinal transplant, so some T cells may come from the graft donor.

This clone was seen once. The rearrangement uses TRBV6-4 and TRBJ2-3, with D perhaps TRBD1 (6 bases). CDR3 size: 15 residues. Germline CDR1 reads MRHNA; CDR2 reads SNTAGT. Trimming shortened V by 0 bases and J by 6 bases, and 13 bases separated the two germline ends. The CDR3 nucleotides are TGTGCCAGCAGTGACTCGATCCGCCAGGGGGATACGCAGTATTTT. Its protein is CASSDSIRQGDTQYF.

The chain couples TRBV27 to TRBJ2-7; no reliable D call. V was trimmed by 2 bases and J by 1 base, leaving 6 bases between them. Germline V gives CDR1 MNHEY, CDR2 SMNVEV (reference sequence). The CDR3 loop spans 13 amino acids. The CDR3 bases are TGTGCCAGCAGTTTAGAAGGTTCCTACGAGCAGTACTTC. Amino acid sequence: CASSLEGSYEQYF.

This sequence joins TRBV25-1 and TRBJ2-1, with TRBD2 matching 7 bases. This CDR3 is built from 15 residues. From germline, CDR1 is MGHDK and CDR2 SYGVNS. With 2 bases clipped from V and 1 base from J, the junction kept 2 bases outside the gene matches. The CDR3 reads CASSEGGGSYNEQFF. The CDR3 nucleotides are TGTGCCAGCAGTGAAGGGGGGGGTTCCTACAATGAGCAGTTCTTC.

This clone has just a few counts. CDR3 protein: CASSLGDRGFREQYF. The CDR3 DNA reads TGTGCCAGCAGTCTGGGGGACAGGGGGTTTAGAGAGCAGTACTTC. The chain is built from TRBV27 and TRBJ2-7, with 11 positions matching TRBD1. V trimming: 5 bases; J trimming: 7 bases; junction bases outside the gene matches: 10. The CDR3 extends over 15 amino acids. Germline loops: CDR1 MNHEY, CDR2 SMNVEV (reference sequence).

CDR3 amino acids: CASSLTSGGHNEQFF. Written as DNA, the CDR3 is TGCGCCAGCAGCTTGACTAGCGGGGGGCACAATGAGCAGTTCTTC. V gene TRBV5-1 combines with J gene TRBJ2-1; TRBD2 matches at 12 bases. CDR3 length: 15 amino acids. CDR1 is SGHRS, CDR2 YFSETQ, per germline. After removal of 1 base from V and 5 bases from J, the junction contained 1 base not matched to a gene.

The rearrangement joins TRBV21-1 to TRBJ1-3. TRBV21-1 is labeled a pseudogene. CDR3 length equals 14 residues. This CDR3 reads CASSPPGSGNTIYF. In nucleotides, the CDR3 is TGTGCCAGCAGCCCACCCGGCTCTGGAAACACCATATATTTT.

This clone was seen a single time. The gene calls are TRBV5-1 and TRBJ1-1, with D tentatively TRBD1 (5 bases). The CDR3 runs 16 residues. The ends were cut back, 1 base at V and 3 bases at J, with 16 bases in the middle. The V gene's germline CDR1 is SGHRS and CDR2 YFSETQ. The CDR3 bases are TGCGCCAGCAGCTTGATTTCGACCCCGGGGGACACTGAAGCTTTCTTT. Translated, it gives CASSLISTPGDTEAFF.

J is TRBJ2-3 and V is TRBV7-6, with TRBD1 identical over 8 bases. Per germline, CDR1 SGHVS and CDR2 FNYEAQ. Trimming removed 5 bases from V and 1 base from J; junction bases left unmatched: 5. The CDR3 is made up of 15 amino acids. This chain's CDR3 is CASSLGQGGTDTQYF. CDR3 DNA sequence: TGTGCCAGCAGCCTCGGACAGGGCGGCACAGATACGCAGTATTTT.

This chain connects TRBV28 to TRBJ2-1; the match to TRBD2 covers 12 bases. Per germline, CDR1 MDHEN and CDR2 SYDVKM. With V trimmed by 5 bases and J by 15 bases, 14 bases remained unmatched. There are 15 residues in the CDR3. For the CDR3, the DNA is TGTGCCAGCAGTGTCCTAGCGGGAGGGCTTGAGGGAACGTTCTTC. Translated, it gives CASSVLAGGLEGTFF.